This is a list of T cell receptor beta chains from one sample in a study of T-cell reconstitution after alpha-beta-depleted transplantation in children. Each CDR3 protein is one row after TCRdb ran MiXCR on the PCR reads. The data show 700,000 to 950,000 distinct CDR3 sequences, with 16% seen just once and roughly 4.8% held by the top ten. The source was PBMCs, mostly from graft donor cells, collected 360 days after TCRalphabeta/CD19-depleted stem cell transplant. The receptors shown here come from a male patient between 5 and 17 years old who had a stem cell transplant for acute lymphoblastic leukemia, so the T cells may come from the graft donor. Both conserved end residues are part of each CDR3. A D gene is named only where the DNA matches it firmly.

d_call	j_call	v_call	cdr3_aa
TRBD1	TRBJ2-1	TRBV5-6	CASSLNRGLNEQFF
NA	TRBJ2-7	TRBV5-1	CASSSLGGGSYEQYF
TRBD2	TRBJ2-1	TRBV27	CASSLGGRMGLAGLKQFF
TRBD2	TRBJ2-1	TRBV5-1	CASSSSGGFENEQFF
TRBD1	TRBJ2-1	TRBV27	CASRSGTGAGEQFF
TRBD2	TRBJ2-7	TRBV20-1	CSASTGLLYEQYF
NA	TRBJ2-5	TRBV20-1	CSATTTQETQYF
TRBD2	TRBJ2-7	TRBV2	CASSHGLAGPYEQYF
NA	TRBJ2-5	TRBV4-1	CASSQVNPQETQYF
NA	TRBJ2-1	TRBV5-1	CASSLGAGRSGPHNEQFF
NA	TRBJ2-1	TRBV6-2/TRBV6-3	CASSSLAVGDNEQFF
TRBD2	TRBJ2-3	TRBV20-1	CSARDAGEGDTQYF
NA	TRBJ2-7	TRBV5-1	CASSTRFGSSYEQYF
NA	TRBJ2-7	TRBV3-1	CASSQERAGPYEQYF
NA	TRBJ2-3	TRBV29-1	CSVELGTTDTQYF
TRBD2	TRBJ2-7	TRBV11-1	CASSLSGTSGLSSYEQYF
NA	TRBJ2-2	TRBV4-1	CASSQGPLRMGGELFF
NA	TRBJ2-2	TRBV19	CASRPTGNTGELFF
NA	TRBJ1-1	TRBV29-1	CSGNTEAFF
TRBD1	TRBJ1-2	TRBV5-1	CASSPWTGRTNYGYTF
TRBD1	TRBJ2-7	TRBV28	CASRSRQGTYEQYF
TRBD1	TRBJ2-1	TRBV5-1	CASSLESGTGGYNEQFF
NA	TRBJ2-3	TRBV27	CASNYKNFGTDTQYF
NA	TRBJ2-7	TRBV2	CASSEASSYEQYF
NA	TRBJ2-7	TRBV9	CASSVGSTYEQYF
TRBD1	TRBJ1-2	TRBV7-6	CASSLGQGPLYGYTF